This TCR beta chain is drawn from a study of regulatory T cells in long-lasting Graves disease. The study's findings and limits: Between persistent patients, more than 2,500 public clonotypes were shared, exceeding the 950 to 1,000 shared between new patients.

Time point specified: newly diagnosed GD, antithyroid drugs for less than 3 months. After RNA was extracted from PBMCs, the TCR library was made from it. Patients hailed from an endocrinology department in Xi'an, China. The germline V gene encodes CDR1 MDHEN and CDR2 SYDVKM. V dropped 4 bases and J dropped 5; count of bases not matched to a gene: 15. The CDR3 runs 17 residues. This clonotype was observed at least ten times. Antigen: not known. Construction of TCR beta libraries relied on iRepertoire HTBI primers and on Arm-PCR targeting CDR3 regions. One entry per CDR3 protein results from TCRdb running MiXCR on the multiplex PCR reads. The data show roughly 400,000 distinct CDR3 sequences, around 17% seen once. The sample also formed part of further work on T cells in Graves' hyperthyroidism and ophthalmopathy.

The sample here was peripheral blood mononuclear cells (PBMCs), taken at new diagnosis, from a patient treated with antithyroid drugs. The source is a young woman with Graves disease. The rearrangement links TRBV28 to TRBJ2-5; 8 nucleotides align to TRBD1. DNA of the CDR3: TGTGCCAGCAGTTCCCCCCCCGGGACAGGATATGGGGAGACCCAGTACTTC. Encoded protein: CASSSPPGTGYGETQYF.